The 9 T cell receptor beta chains below were found in one sample sequenced in a study of T cells after yellow fever vaccination. TCRdb re-analysed the 5' RACE reads in MiXCR, keeping a single row per CDR3 protein. The data show approximately 10,000 distinct CDR3 sequences, under 6% seen once. Sequencing was performed on PBMCs, either bulk or a sorted T-cell subset (CD4+, CD8+, memory, or dextramer-sorted; not recorded which), taken on the day of the yellow fever booster vaccination. The receptors were gathered from a young man who received the YFV17D yellow fever vaccine.

This clonotype is medium-sized by share. This chain uses TRBV5-1 with TRBJ2-3; perhaps TRBD2 as D (5 bases). The CDR3 loop spans 15 amino acids. The germline CDR1 and CDR2 sequences are SGHRS and YFSETQ. V dropped 2 bases and J dropped 0 bases, with 10 bases sitting between them. CDR3 nucleotides: TGCGCCAGCAGCTTTAGCGTGGATAGCACAGATACGCAGTATTTT. It encodes CASSFSVDSTDTQYF.

This clonotype is labeled as medium-sized. The chain's CDR3 is CASETAPNTEAFF. Written as DNA, the CDR3 is TGCGCCAGCGAAACAGCCCCGAACACTGAAGCTTTCTTT. V is TRBV5-1 and J is TRBJ1-1; D is unresolved. This CDR3 contains 13 residues. Germline CDR1 is SGHRS and CDR2 is YFSETQ. V was pared by 7 bases and J by 1 base, with 11 bases between.

This clonotype has ten or more counts. V usage is TRBV7-7 and J usage is TRBJ2-5; D is uncertain. Germline CDR1 SSHAT, CDR2 FNYEAQ (reference sequence). The CDR3 totals 14 residues. V was pared by 1 base and J by 1 base, with 7 bases between. The CDR3 DNA follows: TGTGCCAGCAGCTTAGGGATTAGCCAAGAGACCCAGTACTTC. Amino acid sequence: CASSLGISQETQYF.

This clonotype was counted ten times or more. The gene calls are TRBV4-3 and TRBJ2-1; no firm D call. Trimming removed 4 bases at V and 5 bases at J, with 12 bases between. The CDR3 spans 14 residues. Looked up from germline, CDR1 is LGHNA and CDR2 is YSLEER. The CDR3 loop reads CASSLDFINNEQFF. CDR3 bases: TGCGCCAGCAGCCTCGATTTTATCAACAATGAGCAGTTCTTC.

This clonotype occurred many times. The chain links TRBV5-6 to TRBJ2-5; no clear D gene. The germline V gene has CDR1 SGHDT and CDR2 YYEEEE. The CDR3 is 16 amino acids. Between the trimmed V and J ends, which lost 2 bases and 1 base, there was a span of 15 bases. The CDR3 nucleotides are TGTGCCAGCAGCTTTAAACCACAGAAACGCCAAGAGACCCAGTACTTC. Its translation: CASSFKPQKRQETQYF.

This clonotype has just a few counts. The V and J genes are TRBV7-2 and TRBJ2-5; TRBD2 might be the D (6 bases). Germline CDR1 is SGHTA and CDR2 is FQGNSA. V gave up 1 base and J gave up 5 bases, with 8 bases separating them. The CDR3 has 13 amino acids. Written as DNA, the CDR3 is TGTGCCAGCAGCTTAGTTCGGGGGGAGACCCAGTACTTC. Protein: CASSLVRGETQYF.

By share, this clonotype counts as medium-sized. The chain is built from TRBV12-3 or TRBV12-4 and TRBJ1-4; 11 bases line up with TRBD1. The CDR3 spans 15 residues. J was trimmed by 8 bases and V by 5 bases; bases with no gene match: 7. CDR3 in DNA: TGTGCCAGCAGTCCGGCGCGGGACAGGGGGGAAAAACTGTTTTTT. It codes for CASSPARDRGEKLFF.

By its share, this clonotype is medium-sized. The rearrangement joins TRBV18 to TRBJ2-3; the D gene is possibly TRBD2 (5 bases). Trimming removed 6 bases from V and 4 bases from J, with 20 bases in between. CDR1 and CDR2 from the germline V gene are KGHSH and LQKENI. This CDR3 region has 16 residues. The DNA for the CDR3 is TGTGCCAGCTCCCCAAATCGGGGAAGTTTGGCAGATACGCAGTATTTT. Residues: CASSPNRGSLADTQYF.

Relative to its sample, this clonotype is medium-sized. The rearrangement joins TRBV21-1 to TRBJ2-5. TRBV21-1 is termed a pseudogene. This CDR3 contains 18 residues. The CDR3 protein is CASSKAELGCRTKETQYF. The CDR3 bases are TGTGCCAGCAGCAAAGCTGAGTTAGGCTGCAGAACCAAAGAGACCCAGTACTTC.